This TCR beta chain originates from a study of cytomegalovirus exposure and HLA in healthy donors. Study information: Of the donors genotyped, approximately 400 in all, about 80% fell in the Caucasian-associated ancestry cluster. Study-level results: Researchers reported in a later analysis that a missense DCLRE1C variant was tied to TCR beta V- and J-gene trimming.

The PCR contained 60 Vbeta and 13 Jbeta primers. Profiled with immunoSEQ multiplex PCR; TCRdb holds only in-frame clones, not every one. Of about 180,000 clones in the sample, about 77% were seen once. Samples came from healthy bone marrow donors. Worth noting for this clone: Antigen unknown.

CDR1 and CDR2 from the germline V gene are GTSNPN and SVGIG (reference sequence). Trimming stripped 0 bases from V and 2 bases from J, with 23 bases between. This CDR3 has 19 amino acids. Sequencing was carried out using PBMCs. This TCR was sampled from a woman in her twenties or thirties in good health and CMV-seropositive. The chain combines TRBV30 with TRBJ1-3; D is possibly TRBD1 (6 bases). CDR3 bases: TGTGCCTGGAGTGTATTCCCGGGACACTCCTTGCTCCCTGGAAACACCATATATTTT. Translating gives CAWSVFPGHSLLPGNTIYF.